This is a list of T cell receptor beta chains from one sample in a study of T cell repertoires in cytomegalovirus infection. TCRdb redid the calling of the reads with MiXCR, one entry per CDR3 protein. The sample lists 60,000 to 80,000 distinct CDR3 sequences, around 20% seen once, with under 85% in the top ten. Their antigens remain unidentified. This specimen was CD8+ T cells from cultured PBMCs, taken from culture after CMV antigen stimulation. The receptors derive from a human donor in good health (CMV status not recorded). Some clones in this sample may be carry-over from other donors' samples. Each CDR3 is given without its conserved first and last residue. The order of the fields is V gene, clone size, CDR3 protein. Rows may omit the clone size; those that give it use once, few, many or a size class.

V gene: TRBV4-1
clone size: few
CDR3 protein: ASSQDLGGGETQY

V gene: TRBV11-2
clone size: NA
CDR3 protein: ASSFGGGTGELF

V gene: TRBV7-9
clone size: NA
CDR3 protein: ASSHSGNEQF

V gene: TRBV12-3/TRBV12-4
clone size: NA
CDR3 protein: ASLLGGHHRLGYT

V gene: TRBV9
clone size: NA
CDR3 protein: ASRGQGDSPLH

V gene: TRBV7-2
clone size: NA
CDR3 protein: ASSYRDGGIKPQH

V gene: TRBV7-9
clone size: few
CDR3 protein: ASSSHFAGTNTEAF

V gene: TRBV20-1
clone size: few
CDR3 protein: SGAKVNTEAF

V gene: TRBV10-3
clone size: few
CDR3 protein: AISELGQERETQY

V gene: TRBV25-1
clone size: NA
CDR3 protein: ASSSRRGVGDTIY

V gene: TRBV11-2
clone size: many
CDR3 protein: ASSSIYGGGVNEQF

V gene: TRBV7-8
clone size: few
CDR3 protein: ASSLVREDTDTQY

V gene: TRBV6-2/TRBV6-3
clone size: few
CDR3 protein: ASRDSRDGYT

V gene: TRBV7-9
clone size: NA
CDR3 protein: ASKGGLNTEAF

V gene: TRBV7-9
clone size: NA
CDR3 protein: ASSPRDIPPEETEAF

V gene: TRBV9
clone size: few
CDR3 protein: ASSVQGAANGYT

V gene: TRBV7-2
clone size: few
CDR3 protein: ASSSPVIYGYT

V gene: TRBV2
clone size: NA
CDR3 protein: ASSDYTDTQY

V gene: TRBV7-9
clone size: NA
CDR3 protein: ASSSSGSEGETQY

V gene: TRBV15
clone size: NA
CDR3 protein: ATSSDRVQGTEAF

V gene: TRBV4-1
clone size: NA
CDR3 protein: ASSLREKLF

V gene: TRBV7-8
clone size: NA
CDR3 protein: ASSLREWVSGANVLT

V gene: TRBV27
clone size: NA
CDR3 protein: ASSPGGPEQY

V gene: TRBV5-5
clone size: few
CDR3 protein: ASSVREKTDSWGYT

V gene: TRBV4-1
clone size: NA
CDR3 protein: ASSQTGGDTEAF

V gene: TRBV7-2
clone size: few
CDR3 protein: ASPPGQGFYTGELF

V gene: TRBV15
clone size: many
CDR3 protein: ATSRGQGSFSGNTIY

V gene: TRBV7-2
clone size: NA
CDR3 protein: ASSSYPGNTDTQY

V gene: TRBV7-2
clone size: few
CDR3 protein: ASRRGTEAF

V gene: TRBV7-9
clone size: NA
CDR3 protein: ASSLLQGARYGYT

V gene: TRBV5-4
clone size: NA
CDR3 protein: ASSLAGQGDYSGANVLT

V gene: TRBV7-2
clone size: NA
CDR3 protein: ASSLGGSTEAF

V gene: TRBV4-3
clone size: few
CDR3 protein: ASSEGTTNTGELF

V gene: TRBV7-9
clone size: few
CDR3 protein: ASSLIWGDSYEQY

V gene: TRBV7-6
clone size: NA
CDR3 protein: ASSSRDSSTGYT

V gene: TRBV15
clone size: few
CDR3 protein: ATSREYGKAITIY

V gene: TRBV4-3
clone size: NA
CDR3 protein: ASSRDRSRDSPLH

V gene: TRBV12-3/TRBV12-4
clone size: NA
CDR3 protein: ASSLATDMGSYNEQF

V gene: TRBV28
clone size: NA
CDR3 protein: ASSWGTANQPQH

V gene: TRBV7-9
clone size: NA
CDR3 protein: ASSPKDGGGSSYEQY

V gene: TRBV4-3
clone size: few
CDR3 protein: ASSPGTSGGASQNIQY

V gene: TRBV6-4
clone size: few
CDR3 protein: ASSAGGDPNEQF

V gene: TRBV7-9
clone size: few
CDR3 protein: ASSPTDTATYEQY

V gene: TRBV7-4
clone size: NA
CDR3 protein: ASSLLLNQPQH

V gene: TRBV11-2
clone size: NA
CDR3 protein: ASSLRPFHTDTQY

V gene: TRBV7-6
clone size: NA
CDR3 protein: ASSLDGNSYNEQF

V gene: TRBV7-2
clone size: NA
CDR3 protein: ASSLPRQGGEKTQY

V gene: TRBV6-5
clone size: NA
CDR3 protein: ASSYSLPSGLQSDTQY

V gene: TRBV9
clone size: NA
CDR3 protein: ASSVSVRRTDTQY

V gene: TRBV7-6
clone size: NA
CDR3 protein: ASSQRQGRNQPQH

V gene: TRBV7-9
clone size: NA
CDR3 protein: ASSFNVRDMDEQY

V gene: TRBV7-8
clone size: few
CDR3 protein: ASSKEAGSLGGYT

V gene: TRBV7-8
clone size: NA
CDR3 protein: ASSSGWGGEISYEQY

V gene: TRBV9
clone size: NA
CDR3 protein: ASSVDPKLDSYGYT

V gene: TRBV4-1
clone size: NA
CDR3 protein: ASRSLEGAEETQY

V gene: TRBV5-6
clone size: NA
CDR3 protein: ASSLFGSSYEQY

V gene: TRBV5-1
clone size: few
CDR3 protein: ASSWGPGRDIQY